Following are 14 T cell receptor beta chains from one sample sequenced in a study of OX40 agonist ivuxolimab in advanced cancers. The table came from immunoSEQ multiplex PCR; TCRdb's copy has only in-frame clones and leaves some out. This table holds around 79,000 clones, 86% found once. Specimen: CD4+ or CD8+ T cells sorted from blood, collected in a trial of the OX40 agonist ivuxolimab. These receptors were collected from an adult with an advanced solid tumor such as melanoma, head and neck, liver or kidney cancer.

V gene TRBV27 combines with J gene TRBJ2-7; no definite D call. Germline V CDR1 and CDR2: MNHEY, SMNVEV (reference sequence). The CDR3 has 13 amino acids. Deletions cut 4 bases from V and 2 bases from J, with 9 bases between. CDR3 region: CASSSKNAYEQYF. The CDR3 nucleotides read TGTGCCAGCAGTTCCAAAAATGCCTACGAGCAGTACTTC.

This rearrangement joins TRBV19 to TRBJ2-2, with D unclear. Trimming removed 8 bases at V and 0 bases at J, with 19 bases between. CDR1 and CDR2 (germline): LNHDA, SQIVND (reference sequence). The CDR3 consists of 17 residues. DNA of the CDR3: TGTGCCAGTCGGAGATCCGCCGGACCAGCGAACACCGGGGAGCTGTTTTTT. Protein: CASRRSAGPANTGELFF.

The genes are TRBV9 and TRBJ2-5, with 10 bases identical to TRBD2. The CDR3 loop spans 16 amino acids. Unmatched junction bases numbered 10, after V lost 3 bases and J lost 5 bases. Germline V gives CDR1 SGDLS, CDR2 YYNGEE. Written as DNA, the CDR3 is TGTGCCAGCAGCGAGGGAGCGGGGGGGCCTGGGGAGACCCAGTACTTC. Amino acid sequence: CASSEGAGGPGETQYF.

The chain joins TRBV19 to TRBJ1-2; 9 bases align to TRBD1. The ends lost 4 bases at V and 3 bases at J; junction bases unmatched: 6. This CDR3 region has 15 residues. Germline V gene lookup returns CDR1 LNHDA and CDR2 SQIVND (reference sequence). Here the CDR3 DNA reads TGTGCCAGTAGTACAACAGGGGGCGGATACTATGGCTACACCTTC. Its translation: CASSTTGGGYYGYTF.

The chain uses TRBV5-1 and TRBJ2-2; D is uncertain. V lost 4 bases and J 3 bases, leaving 4 bases between the germline ends. The CDR3 runs 12 residues. The germline V gene encodes CDR1 SGHRS and CDR2 YFSETQ. CDR3 DNA sequence: TGCGCCAGCAGCGTGTACACCGGGGAGCTGTTTTTT. It codes for CASSVYTGELFF.

The V and J genes are TRBV7-9 and TRBJ2-3; D ambiguous. This CDR3 has 14 amino acids. Trimming removed 5 bases at V and 8 bases at J, with 17 bases between. Germline V CDR1 and CDR2: SEHNR, FQNEAQ (reference sequence). This chain's CDR3 is CASSPGFRLITQYF. The CDR3 DNA sequence: TGTGCCAGCAGCCCCGGGTTCCGACTCATTACGCAGTATTTT.

The chain joins TRBV6-5 to TRBJ1-2; 7 bases align to TRBD1. The CDR3 has 13 amino acids. Germline values: CDR1 MNHEY, CDR2 SVGAGI. V gave up 2 bases and J gave up 8 bases; unmatched junction bases: 5. The CDR3 loop reads CASSYGTGVGYTF. The CDR3 DNA reads as TGTGCCAGCAGTTACGGAACAGGGGTAGGCTACACCTTC.

The genes are TRBV5-1 and TRBJ1-4; TRBD1 is a possible D gene (5 bases). The V end lost 0 bases, the J end lost 12 bases, and 9 bases lay between the germline ends. The CDR3 contains 12 residues. CDR1 and CDR2 (germline): SGHRS, YFSETQ. In DNA form, the CDR3 reads TGCGCCAGCAGCTTGGAACTGGGACAACTGTTTTTT. It is translated as CASSLELGQLFF.

The chain employs TRBV5-1 and TRBJ2-1; 8 positions agree with TRBD1. CDR3 length: 14 amino acids. Germline trimming cut 0 bases from V and 8 bases from J; bases unmatched to any gene: 4. Germline assignment: CDR1 SGHRS and CDR2 YFSETQ. Here the CDR3 reads CASSLGDRFDEQFF. In DNA, the CDR3 is TGCGCCAGCAGCTTGGGGGACAGGTTCGATGAGCAGTTCTTC.

The rearrangement links TRBV9 to TRBJ2-1; D might be TRBD2 (5 bases). This CDR3 has 15 amino acids. V was pared by 4 bases and J by 5 bases, with 16 bases between. CDR1 SGDLS and CDR2 YYNGEE come from the germline V gene. The CDR3 coding sequence is TGTGCCAGCAGCCCCCGGGTAGCGAGCCACAATGAGCAGTTCTTC. Protein: CASSPRVASHNEQFF. The variable domain in full, completed from reference TRBV9 and TRBJ2-1, reads DSGVTQTPKHLITATGQRVTLRCSPRSGDLSVYWYQQSLDQGLQFLIQYYNGEERAKGNILERFSAQQFPDLHSELNLSSLELGDSALYFCASSPRVASHNEQFFGPGTRLTVL.

V gene TRBV5-6 combines with J gene TRBJ1-2; TRBD1 agrees at 11 bases. Trimming at V came to 4 bases and at J to 4 bases, leaving 12 bases not matched to a gene. Germline assignment: CDR1 SGHDT and CDR2 YYEEEE. This CDR3 contains 17 residues. CDR3 loop: CASSSRDRGGGSYGYTF. Here the CDR3 DNA reads TGTGCCAGCAGCAGCCGGGACAGGGGGGGCGGGAGCTATGGCTACACCTTC.

This clone was recorded a few times. Additional DNA sequences in this sample encode the identical CDR3. The chain is built from TRBV28 and TRBJ1-5; D is unclear. Trimming cost V 6 bases and J 0 bases, with 9 bases left between them. Per germline, CDR1 MDHEN and CDR2 SYDVKM. This CDR3 spans 14 amino acids. The CDR3 DNA sequence: TGTGCCAGCAGCCTAAACCCTAGCAATCAGCCCCAGCATTTT. Residues: CASSLNPSNQPQHF.

This clone was observed a single time. The genes are TRBV15 and TRBJ1-2; TRBD1 might be the D (6 bases). V was trimmed by 3 bases and J by 8 bases, leaving 19 bases between them. CDR1 and CDR2 (germline): LNHNV, YYDKDF (reference sequence). The CDR3 is 15 amino acids. The CDR3 is CATSSLPKGGRGYTF. The CDR3 bases are TGTGCCACCAGCAGTCTCCCCAAGGGGGGCCGAGGCTACACCTTC.

The V and J genes are TRBV6-1 and TRBJ1-4; 7 nucleotides agree with TRBD1. The CDR3 runs to 14 residues. The J segment lost 9 bases and the V segment lost 10 bases, leaving 14 bases of the junction unmatched. The germline CDR1 and CDR2 sequences are MNHNS and SASEGT. The CDR3 loop is CAIYPGQRTKKLFF. The DNA of the CDR3 is TGTGCCATATATCCGGGACAGAGAACAAAAAAACTGTTTTTT.